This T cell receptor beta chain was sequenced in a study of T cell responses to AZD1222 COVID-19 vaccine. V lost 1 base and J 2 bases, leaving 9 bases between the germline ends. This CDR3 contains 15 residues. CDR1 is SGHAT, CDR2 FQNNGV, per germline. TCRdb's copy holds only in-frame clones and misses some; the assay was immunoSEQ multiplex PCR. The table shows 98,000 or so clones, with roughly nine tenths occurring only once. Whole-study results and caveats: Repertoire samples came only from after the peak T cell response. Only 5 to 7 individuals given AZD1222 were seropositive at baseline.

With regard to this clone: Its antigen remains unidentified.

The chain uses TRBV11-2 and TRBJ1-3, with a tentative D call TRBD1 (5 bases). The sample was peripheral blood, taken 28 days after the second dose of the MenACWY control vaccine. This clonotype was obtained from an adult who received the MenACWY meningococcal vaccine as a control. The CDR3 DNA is TGTGCCAGCAGCTTAGCGGGGGTTACTGGAAACACCATATATTTT. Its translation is CASSLAGVTGNTIYF.